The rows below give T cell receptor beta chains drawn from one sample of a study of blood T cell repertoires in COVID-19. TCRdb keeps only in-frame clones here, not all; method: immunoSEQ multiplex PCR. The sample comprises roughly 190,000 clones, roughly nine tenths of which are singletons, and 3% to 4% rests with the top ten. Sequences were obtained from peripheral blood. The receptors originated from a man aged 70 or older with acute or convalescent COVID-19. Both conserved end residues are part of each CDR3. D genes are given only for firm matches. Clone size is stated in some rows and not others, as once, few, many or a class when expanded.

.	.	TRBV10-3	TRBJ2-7	TGTGCCATCAGTGGCCAGAACCGCGGGAAGTCCTACGAGCAGTACTTC	CAISGQNRGKSYEQYF
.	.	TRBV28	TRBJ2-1	TGTGCCAGCAGTCCCACAAACGGGGGTATATATGAGCAGTTCTTC	CASSPTNGGIYEQFF
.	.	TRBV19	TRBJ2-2	TGTGCCAGTAGTATTGTGGCTACCGGGGAGCTGTTTTTT	CASSIVATGELFF
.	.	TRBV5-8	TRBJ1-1	TGTGCCAGCCGGAACACTGAAGCTTTCTTT	CASRNTEAFF
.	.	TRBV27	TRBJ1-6	TGTGCCAGCAGTTTAGTGGTCGGGGGAGACTATTTGTCACCCCTCCACTTT	CASSLVVGGDYLSPLHF
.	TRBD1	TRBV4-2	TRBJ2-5	TGTGCCAGCAGCCAAGATGCCCAGACAGGGGGCAAAGAGACCCAGTACTTC	CASSQDAQTGGKETQYF
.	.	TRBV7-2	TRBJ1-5	TGTGCCAGCAGCTTCTCCGTAAATCAGCCCCAGCATTTT	CASSFSVNQPQHF
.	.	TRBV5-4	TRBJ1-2	TGTGCCAGCAGCTTGGACAGGAACTATGGCTACACCTTC	CASSLDRNYGYTF
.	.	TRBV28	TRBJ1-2	TGTGCCAGCAGTTCGCCAGGGGCAGGCTATGGCTACACCTTC	CASSSPGAGYGYTF
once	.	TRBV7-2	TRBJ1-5	TGTGCCAGCAGCCTATCACAGGGTGGGTTCCAGCCCCAGCATTTT	CASSLSQGGFQPQHF
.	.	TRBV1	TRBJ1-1	TGCACCAGCAGCCAAGATCGGAAGACAGACTCCGGGAACACTGAAGCTTTCTTT	CTSSQDRKTDSGNTEAFF
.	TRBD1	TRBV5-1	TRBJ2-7	TGCGCCAGCAGCTTTGGGACAGGCCATTCCTACGAGCAGTACTTC	CASSFGTGHSYEQYF
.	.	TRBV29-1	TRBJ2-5	TGCAGCGGAAGAAAGACCACCGAGGACCAGTACTTC	CSGRKTTEDQYF
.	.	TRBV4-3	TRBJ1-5	TGCGCCAGCAGCCAAGATGGGCACAATAGCAATCAGCCCCAGCATTTT	CASSQDGHNSNQPQHF
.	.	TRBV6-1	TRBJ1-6	TGTGCCAGCAGTGAGGATTACAGAAATTATAATTCACCCCTCCACTTT	CASSEDYRNYNSPLHF
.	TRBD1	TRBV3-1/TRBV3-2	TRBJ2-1	TGTGCCAGCAGCCTGACAGGGGAGCAGTTCTTC	CASSLTGEQFF
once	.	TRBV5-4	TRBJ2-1	TGTGCCAGCAGCTTATACCAGGGAAACGACAATGAGCAGTTCTTC	CASSLYQGNDNEQFF
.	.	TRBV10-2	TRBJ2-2	TGCGCCAGCAGTCCCACGAACACCGGGGAGCTGTTTTTT	CASSPTNTGELFF
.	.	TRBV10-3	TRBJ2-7	TGTGCCATCAGGGACATAACCTACGAGCAGTACTTC	CAIRDITYEQYF
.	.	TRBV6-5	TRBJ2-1	TGTGCCAGCAGTAGAAAGCGAGGCGATGAGCAGTTCTTC	CASSRKRGDEQFF
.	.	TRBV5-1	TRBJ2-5	TGCGCCAGCAGCTTAACAGGCCCCGGGGAGACCCAGTACTTC	CASSLTGPGETQYF
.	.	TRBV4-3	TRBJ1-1	TGCGCCAGCAGCCAAAGCCCCCAGGAGAACACTGAAGCTTTCTTT	CASSQSPQENTEAFF
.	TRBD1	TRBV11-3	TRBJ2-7	TGTGCCAGCAGCCCCGGACAGGGTGAGGAGCAGTACTTC	CASSPGQGEEQYF
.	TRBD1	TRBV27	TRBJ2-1	TGTGCCAGCAGTCGGACAGGGGGAAATCTGGACAATGAGCAGTTCTTC	CASSRTGGNLDNEQFF
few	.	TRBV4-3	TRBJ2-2	TGCGCCAGCAGCCAAGATCGAAGGAGGGCCGGGGAGCTGTTTTTT	CASSQDRRRAGELFF
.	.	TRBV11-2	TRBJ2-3	TGTGCCAGCAGCTTCGCGGGGGCTAGGGATACGCAGTATTTT	CASSFAGARDTQYF
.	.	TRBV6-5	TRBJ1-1	TGTGCCAGCAGTTACTCTCCGGGAGGGGGTTTAGCTTTCTTT	CASSYSPGGGLAFF